Listed here are 24 T cell receptor beta chains from one sample, sequenced in a study of blood T cell repertoires in COVID-19. Assay used: immunoSEQ multiplex PCR; TCRdb lists only in-frame clones, some missing. Among more than 35,000 clones, 90% were seen once, and the ten largest hold 4.8%. Sequencing was done on a sample of peripheral blood. These receptors all stem from a human donor in a cohort sampled during active COVID-19.

This chain uses TRBV30 with TRBJ2-7; 8 nucleotides align to TRBD2. Germline CDR1 reads GTSNPN; CDR2 reads SVGIG (reference sequence). This CDR3 has 15 amino acids. V trimming: 3 bases; J trimming: 5 bases; junction bases outside the gene matches: 12. CDR3 nucleotides: TGTGCCTGGAGGGGGTCGGCTAGCGGGTTCCACGAGCAGTACTTC. This codes for CAWRGSASGFHEQYF.

V usage is TRBV28 and J usage is TRBJ2-7; 11 positions agree with TRBD1. Germline V gene lookup returns CDR1 MDHEN and CDR2 SYDVKM. The ends lost 5 bases at V and 5 bases at J; junction bases unmatched: 8. CDR3 length equals 15 residues. The DNA for the CDR3 is TGTGCCAGCAGTGTACCGGGACAGGGGGGCCACGAGCAGTACTTC. Protein: CASSVPGQGGHEQYF.

The chain has TRBV6-5 and TRBJ1-2; a weak D match, TRBD1 (5 bases). Trimming pared 8 bases from V and 4 bases from J, leaving 17 bases between. The CDR3 is made up of 14 amino acids. Per germline, CDR1 MNHEY and CDR2 SVGAGI. CDR3 DNA sequence: TGTGCCAGCTATGCCGGGGGGTCGGTCTATGGCTACACCTTC. Encoded protein: CASYAGGSVYGYTF.

J is TRBJ1-3 and V is TRBV5-1; tentatively, D is TRBD1 (5 bases). Deletions cut 4 bases from V and 0 bases from J, with 14 bases between. This CDR3 region has 16 residues. Germline CDR1 SGHRS, CDR2 YFSETQ. CDR3 region: CASSEMGGFSGNTIYF. The CDR3 DNA sequence: TGCGCCAGCAGCGAAATGGGGGGGTTCTCTGGAAACACCATATATTTT.

This rearrangement joins TRBV6-1 to TRBJ2-7; 9 bases align to TRBD1. After removal of 3 bases from V and 5 bases from J, the junction contained 8 bases not matched to a gene. CDR1 and CDR2 (germline): MNHNS, SASEGT. The CDR3 has 15 amino acids. This chain's CDR3 is CASSETQGAPDEQYF. CDR3 in DNA: TGTGCCAGCAGTGAGACACAGGGGGCTCCGGACGAGCAGTACTTC.

The V and J genes are TRBV28 and TRBJ1-5; D unclear. The ends were cut back, 4 bases at V and 4 bases at J, with 14 bases in the middle. This CDR3 is built from 15 residues. Germline values: CDR1 MDHEN, CDR2 SYDVKM. The DNA of the CDR3 is TGTGCCAGCAGTTCGAATTTGCGGAGAAATCAGCCCCAGCATTTT. Protein product: CASSSNLRRNQPQHF.

The chain carries TRBV3-1 (or the pseudogene TRBV3-2) and TRBJ2-5, with 9 positions matching TRBD2. V dropped 4 bases and J dropped 5; count of bases not matched to a gene: 11. Per germline, CDR1 LGHDT and CDR2 YNNKEL (reference sequence). There are 16 residues in the CDR3. CDR3 residues: CASSPTSGFPGETQYF. The DNA for the CDR3 is TGTGCCAGCAGCCCGACTAGCGGATTTCCTGGGGAGACCCAGTACTTC.

The gene calls are TRBV21-1 and TRBJ2-1; the table's D call TRBD2 went unverified against the DNA. TRBV21-1 is a recognized pseudogene. This CDR3 region has 16 residues. In DNA, the CDR3 is TGTGCCAGCAGCAAAGTGAGCAAGAGGTCCTACAATGAGCAGTTCTTC. Translating gives CASSKVSKRSYNEQFF.

The chain joins TRBV6-5 to TRBJ2-7; 8 bases align to TRBD1. The V segment lost 7 bases and the J segment 3 bases; nucleotides outside the gene matches: 11. Looked up from germline, CDR1 is MNHEY and CDR2 is SVGAGI. The CDR3 extends over 15 amino acids. This CDR3 is CASTADRGGNYEQYF. DNA for the CDR3: TGTGCCAGCACCGCTGACAGGGGAGGAAACTACGAGCAGTACTTC.

This chain links TRBV11-3 with TRBJ2-5; 9 bases agree with TRBD2. The V segment lost 3 bases and the J segment 2 bases; nucleotides outside the gene matches: 4. The length of the CDR3 is 15 residues. Looked up from germline, CDR1 is SGHNT and CDR2 is YENEEA. The DNA for the CDR3 is TGTGCCAGCAGCTTTGCTAGCGGGGAACAAGAGACCCAGTACTTC. It is translated as CASSFASGEQETQYF. The full variable domain, with the rest looked up from reference TRBV11-3 and TRBJ2-5, is EAGVVQSPRYKIIEKKQPVAFWCNPISGHNTLYWYLQNLGQGPELLIRYENEEAVDDSQLPKDRFSAERLKGVDSTLKIQPAELGDSAVYLCASSFASGEQETQYFGPGTRLLVL.

J is TRBJ1-1 and V is TRBV10-3, with no clear D. The CDR3 spans 15 residues. With 0 bases removed from V and 5 bases from J, the gap between germline ends came to 13 bases. Germline loops: CDR1 ENHRY, CDR2 SYGVKD. The CDR3 region has the DNA TGTGCCATCAGTGAGTCGGAGAACGCGGGGACTGAAGCTTTCTTT. Translated: CAISESENAGTEAFF.

This clone came up a few times. The chain links TRBV25-1 to TRBJ1-1; TRBD1 aligns across 11 bases. V lost 5 bases to trimming and J lost 3 bases; unmatched junction nucleotides: 5. The germline V gene has CDR1 MGHDK and CDR2 SYGVNS. The CDR3 is 15 amino acids. CDR3 nucleotide sequence: TGTGCCAGCAGTCGCCGGGACAGGGGGGACACTGAAGCTTTCTTT. Encoded protein: CASSRRDRGDTEAFF.

This rearrangement joins TRBV5-3 to TRBJ2-7; TRBD2 matches at 7 bases. TRBV5-3 is labeled an ORF, and its function is uncertain. The trim removed 6 bases at V and 0 bases at J, leaving 3 bases unmatched. The CDR3 is made up of 13 amino acids. As DNA, the CDR3 is TGTGCCAGAAAGTGCGGGAGCTCCTACGAGCAGTACTTC. Translation: CARKCGSSYEQYF.

This clone was detected only once. The chain links TRBV21-1 to TRBJ2-1; TRBD2 is the table's D call, not checked against the DNA. TRBV21-1 is deemed a pseudogene. The CDR3 spans 18 residues. The CDR3 is CASSTYSTRARSYNEQFF. The CDR3 coding sequence is TGTGCCAGCAGCACATACTCGACTAGGGCCCGTTCCTACAATGAGCAGTTCTTC.

The chain recombines TRBV2 with TRBJ2-3; tentatively, D is TRBD2 (6 bases). V lost 6 bases and J 4 bases, leaving 11 bases between the germline ends. Germline-derived CDR1 and CDR2 are SNHLY and FYNNEI. The CDR3 loop spans 13 amino acids. CDR3: CASREGPADTQYF. DNA for the CDR3: TGTGCCAGCAGGGAGGGGCCCGCAGATACGCAGTATTTT.

The chain joins TRBV10-1 to TRBJ2-4; D is perhaps TRBD2 (5 bases). In germline, CDR1 is WNHNN, CDR2 SYGVQD (reference sequence). The germline V and J ends were trimmed by 4 bases and 1 base, with 8 bases remaining between them. This CDR3 region has 14 residues. This chain's CDR3 is CASSGGPAKNIQYF. DNA for the CDR3: TGCGCCAGCAGTGGAGGGCCTGCCAAAAACATTCAGTACTTC.

This clone has only one observation. This chain links TRBV18 with TRBJ2-5; no clear D. CDR1 is KGHSH, CDR2 LQKENI, per germline. The CDR3 has 13 amino acids. With 3 bases removed from V and 4 bases from J, the gap between germline ends came to 9 bases. The CDR3 loop is CASSPQEPETQYF. The CDR3 bases are TGTGCCAGCTCACCTCAGGAACCAGAGACCCAGTACTTC.

The chain uses TRBV7-2 and TRBJ2-7, with 11 bases lining up with TRBD2. The CDR3 runs to 16 residues. Germline-derived CDR1 and CDR2 are SGHTA and FQGNSA. Trimming took 1 base from V and 6 from J; bases not matched to a gene: 8. CDR3 loop: CASSLVMGLAGGEQYF. The CDR3 region has the DNA TGTGCCAGCAGCTTAGTAATGGGCCTAGCGGGAGGCGAGCAGTACTTC.

The chain employs TRBV5-1 and TRBJ2-7; 12 positions match TRBD2. V lost 1 base, J lost 3 bases, and 11 bases stayed unmatched. The CDR3 is made up of 18 amino acids. The germline V gene has CDR1 SGHRS and CDR2 YFSETQ. CDR3 sequence: CASSLRGATSGRFYEQYF. CDR3 DNA sequence: TGCGCCAGCAGCTTGAGAGGGGCCACTAGCGGGAGGTTCTACGAGCAGTACTTC.

The chain joins TRBV6-6 to TRBJ1-1, with a tentative D call TRBD1 (6 bases). CDR3 length: 16 residues. Germline V CDR1 and CDR2: MNHNY, SVGAGI (reference sequence). The germline V and J ends were trimmed by 7 bases and 3 bases, with 21 bases remaining between them. As DNA, the CDR3 is TGTGCCAGCACCCCCTGGGCGGGGGCTAGGGACACTGAAGCTTTCTTT. It is translated as CASTPWAGARDTEAFF.

This chain uses TRBV7-9 with TRBJ2-3; 7 bases map to TRBD2. The trim removed 3 bases at V and 8 bases at J, leaving 8 bases unmatched. Looked up from germline, CDR1 is SEHNR and CDR2 is FQNEAQ (reference sequence). This CDR3 is built from 14 residues. The CDR3, as DNA: TGTGCCAGCAGCTTGCTCACGGGAGGAGGTACGCAGTATTTT. Its protein product is CASSLLTGGGTQYF.

The chain carries TRBV4-1 and TRBJ2-3; TRBD2 agrees at 14 bases. CDR1 and CDR2 from the germline V gene are MGHRA and YSYEKL. J was trimmed by 5 bases and V by 0 bases; bases with no gene match: 7. CDR3 size: 18 residues. CDR3 sequence: CASSQDPTSGRAIDTQYF. CDR3 bases: TGCGCCAGCAGCCAAGACCCGACTAGCGGGAGGGCCATAGATACGCAGTATTTT.

The DNA of the CDR3 is TGCGCCAGCAGCGAGCGGGCCACAGATACGCAGTATTTT. Its protein is CASSERATDTQYF. The rearrangement links TRBV5-1 to TRBJ2-3, with D perhaps TRBD2 (6 bases). From germline, CDR1 is SGHRS and CDR2 YFSETQ. The CDR3 length is 13 residues. Trimming removed 4 bases at V and 2 bases at J, with 8 bases between.

The V and J genes are TRBV30 and TRBJ2-1, with D possibly being TRBD1 (6 bases). The CDR3 covers 13 residues. The V end was cut by 7 bases, the J end by 7 bases, with 17 bases between. The germline CDR1 and CDR2 sequences are GTSNPN and SVGIG (reference sequence). The CDR3 sequence: CASKRGKGNEQFF. CDR3 bases: TGTGCCTCGAAGAGGGGGAAAGGGAATGAGCAGTTCTTC. The whole variable domain, filled in from reference TRBV30 and TRBJ2-1, reads SQTIHQWPATLVQPVGSPLSLECTVEGTSNPNLYWYRQAAGRGLQLLFYSVGIGQISSEVPQNLSASRPQDRQFILSSKKLLLSDSGFYLCASKRGKGNEQFFGPGTRLTVL.